Sequencing of this T cell receptor beta chain was carried out in a study of breast tumors, draining lymph nodes, adjacent tissues. General study results and limits: Tumor repertoires ranked between lymph nodes and nontumor tissue in diversity, with V and J gene preferences. Tumor T cell lymph node origin was a supported hypothesis, not proven.

Breast cancer patients provided tissue from their axillary draining lymph nodes. TCRdb ran MiXCR on the multiplex PCR reads and lists one entry per CDR3 protein. The profile covers under 250,000 distinct CDR3 sequences, with about 32% appearing a single time and around 1.5% taken by the ten largest. About this clonotype: Its specificity is unknown.

V was pared by 6 bases and J by 8 bases, with 6 bases of the junction left unmatched. The CDR3 totals 15 residues. The germline V gene has CDR1 MDHEN and CDR2 SYDVKM. The J gene is TRBJ2-1, the V gene TRBV28; 14 bases fit TRBD2. Sequencing used axillary lymph node tissue. The TCR originated in a female donor with breast cancer. Some clones in this sample may be carry-over from other donors' samples. This CDR3 is CASRIGLAGGHEQFF. Here the CDR3 DNA reads TGTGCCAGCAGGATTGGACTAGCGGGAGGTCATGAGCAGTTCTTC. Looking up the rest from reference TRBV28 and TRBJ2-1 gives the full variable domain: DVKVTQSSRYLVKRTGEKVFLECVQDMDHENMFWYRQDPGLGLRLIYFSYDVKMKEKGDIPEGYSVSREKKERFSLILESASTNQTSMYLCASRIGLAGGHEQFFGPGTRLTVL.